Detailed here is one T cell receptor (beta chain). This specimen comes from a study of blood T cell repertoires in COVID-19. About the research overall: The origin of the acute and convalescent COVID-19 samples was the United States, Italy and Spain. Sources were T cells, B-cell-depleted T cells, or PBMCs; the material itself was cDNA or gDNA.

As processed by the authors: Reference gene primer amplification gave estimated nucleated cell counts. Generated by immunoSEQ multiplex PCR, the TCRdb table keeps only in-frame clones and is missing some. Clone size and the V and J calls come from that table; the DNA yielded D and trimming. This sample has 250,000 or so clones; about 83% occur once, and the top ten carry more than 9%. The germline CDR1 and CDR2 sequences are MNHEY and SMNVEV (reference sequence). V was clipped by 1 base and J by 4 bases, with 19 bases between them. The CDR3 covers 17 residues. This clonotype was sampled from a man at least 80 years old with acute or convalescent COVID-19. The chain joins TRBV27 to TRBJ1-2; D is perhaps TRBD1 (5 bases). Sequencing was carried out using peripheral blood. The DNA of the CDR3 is TGTGCCAGCAGTTTATATCCCGGGCCCCAGCAGGGCTATGGCTACACCTTC. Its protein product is CASSLYPGPQQGYGYTF.